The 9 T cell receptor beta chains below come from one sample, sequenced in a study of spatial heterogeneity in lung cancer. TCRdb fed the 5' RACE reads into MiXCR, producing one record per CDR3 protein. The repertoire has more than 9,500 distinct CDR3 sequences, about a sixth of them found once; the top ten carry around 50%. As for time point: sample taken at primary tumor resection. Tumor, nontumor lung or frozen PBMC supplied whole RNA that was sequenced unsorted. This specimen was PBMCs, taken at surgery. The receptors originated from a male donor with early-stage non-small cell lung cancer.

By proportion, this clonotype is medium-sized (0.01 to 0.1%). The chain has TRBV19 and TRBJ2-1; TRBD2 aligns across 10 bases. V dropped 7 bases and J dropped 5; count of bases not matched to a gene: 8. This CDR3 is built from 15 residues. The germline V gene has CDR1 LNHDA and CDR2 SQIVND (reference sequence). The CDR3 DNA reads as TGTGCCAGTAACCCAGCGGGAGGGGGCCACAATGAGCAGTTCTTC. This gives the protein CASNPAGGGHNEQFF. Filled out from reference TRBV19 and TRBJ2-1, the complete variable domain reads DGGITQSPKYLFRKEGQNVTLSCEQNLNHDAMYWYRQDPGQGLRLIYYSQIVNDFQKGDIAEGYSVSREKKESFPLTVTSAQKNPTAFYLCASNPAGGGHNEQFFGPGTRLTVL.

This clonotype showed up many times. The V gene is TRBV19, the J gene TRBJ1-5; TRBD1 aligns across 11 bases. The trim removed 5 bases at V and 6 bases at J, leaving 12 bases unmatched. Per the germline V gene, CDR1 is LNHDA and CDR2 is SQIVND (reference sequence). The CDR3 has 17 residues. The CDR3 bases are TGTGCCAGTAGTCCAAACCTGGACAGGGGGCGAGGTCAGCCCCAGCATTTT. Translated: CASSPNLDRGRGQPQHF.

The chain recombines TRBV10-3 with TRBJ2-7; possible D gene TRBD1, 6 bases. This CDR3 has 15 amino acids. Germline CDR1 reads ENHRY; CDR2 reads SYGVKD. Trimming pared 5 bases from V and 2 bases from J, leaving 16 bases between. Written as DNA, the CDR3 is TGTGCCATCAGTCTCTTAAGGGACAATACCTACGAGCAGTACTTC. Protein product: CAISLLRDNTYEQYF.

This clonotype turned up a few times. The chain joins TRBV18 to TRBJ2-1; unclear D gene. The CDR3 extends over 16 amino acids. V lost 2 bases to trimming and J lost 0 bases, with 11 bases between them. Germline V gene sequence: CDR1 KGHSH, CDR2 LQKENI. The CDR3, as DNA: TGTGCCAGCTCACCAGCGCGGTTGAGCTCCTACAATGAGCAGTTCTTC. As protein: CASSPARLSSYNEQFF.

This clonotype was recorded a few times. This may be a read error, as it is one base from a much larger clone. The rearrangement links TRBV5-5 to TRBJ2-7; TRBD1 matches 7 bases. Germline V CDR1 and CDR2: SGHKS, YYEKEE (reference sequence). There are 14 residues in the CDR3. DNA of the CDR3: TGTGCCAGCAGTTCCATGGACAGGAGCTACAAGCAGTACTTC. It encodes CASSSMDRSYKQYF.

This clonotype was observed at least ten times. The CDR3 DNA reads TGTGCCAGCAGTCTAGGGGGGTTGGAAGTAAACTCCTACAATGAGCAGTTCTTC. Amino acid sequence: CASSLGGLEVNSYNEQFF. This chain uses TRBV28 with TRBJ2-1, with D perhaps assigned TRBD1 or TRBD2 (6 bases each). The CDR3 consists of 18 residues. V shed 5 bases and J shed 0 bases, with 20 bases lying between them. The germline V gene has CDR1 MDHEN and CDR2 SYDVKM. The full variable domain, with the rest looked up from reference TRBV28 and TRBJ2-1, is DVKVTQSSRYLVKRTGEKVFLECVQDMDHENMFWYRQDPGLGLRLIYFSYDVKMKEKGDIPEGYSVSREKKERFSLILESASTNQTSMYLCASSLGGLEVNSYNEQFFGPGTRLTVL.

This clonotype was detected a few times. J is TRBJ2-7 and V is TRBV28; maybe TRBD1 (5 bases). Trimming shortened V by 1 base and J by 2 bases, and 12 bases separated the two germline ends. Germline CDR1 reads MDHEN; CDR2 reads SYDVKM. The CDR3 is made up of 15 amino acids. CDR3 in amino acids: CASSLYQGGTYEQYF. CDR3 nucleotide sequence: TGTGCCAGCAGTTTATATCAGGGCGGTACCTACGAGCAGTACTTC.

CDR3 residues: CSAPGLVTAYEQYF. In nucleotides, the CDR3 is TGCAGTGCCCCGGGACTAGTGACCGCCTACGAGCAGTACTTC. V usage is TRBV20-1 and J usage is TRBJ2-7, with 8 positions matching TRBD2. CDR3 length: 14 amino acids. Losses at the gene ends were 6 bases for V and 2 bases for J; bases not matched to a gene: 9. Looked up from germline, CDR1 is DFQATT and CDR2 is SNEGSKA (reference sequence).

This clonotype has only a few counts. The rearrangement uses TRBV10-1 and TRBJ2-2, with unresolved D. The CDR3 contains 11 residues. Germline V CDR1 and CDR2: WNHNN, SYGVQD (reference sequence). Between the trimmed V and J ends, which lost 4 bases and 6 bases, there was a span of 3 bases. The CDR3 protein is CASSGSGELFF. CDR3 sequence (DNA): TGCGCCAGCAGTGGGTCCGGGGAGCTGTTTTTT.